This TCR beta chain was retrieved from a study of T-cell reconstitution after alpha-beta-depleted transplantation in children. From germline, CDR1 is SNHLY and CDR2 FYNNEI. Trimming took 0 bases from V and 7 from J, leaving 18 bases between them. The CDR3 is made up of 17 amino acids. Preparation of the TCRbeta library involved a method that used unique molecular identifiers. Using its own MiXCR run on the PCR reads, TCRdb lists one record per CDR3 protein. The data show some 240,000 distinct CDR3 sequences, 7.5% to 10% seen once. This clonotype has at least ten counts. The specimen was PBMCs from the stem cell graft donor, collected from the stem cell graft. This chain joins TRBV2 and TRBJ1-4, with a possible D match to TRBD1 (5 bases). The sequence came from a human donor who donated a stem cell graft to a child with SCID. Written as DNA, the CDR3 is TGTGCCAGCAGTGAAGCAAGAGGAGGGGAAAGAAGTGAAAAACTGTTTTTT. It codes for CASSEARGGERSEKLFF.